The rows below give T cell receptor beta chains drawn from one sample of a study of response to subunit inactivated influenza vaccine. TCRdb re-analysed the RT-PCR reads in MiXCR, keeping a single row per CDR3 protein. In the table there are 500,000 or so distinct CDR3 sequences, approximately 15% of which are singletons. Specimen: CD4+ T cells sorted from PBMCs, collected roughly 24 months after vaccination. The source of these receptors is a man aged 50 to 69 who received an inactivated influenza vaccine. CDR3s include the opening cysteine and the closing phenylalanine or tryptophan. A D gene is named only where the DNA matches it firmly. Clone size appears in some rows only: once, few, many, or a class for an expanded clone.

j_gene	v_gene	d_gene	abundance	CDR3nt	CDR3aa
TRBJ1-4	TRBV15	NA	few	TGTGCCACCAGCAGAGCAGCAACTAATGAAAAACTGTTTTTT	CATSRAATNEKLFF
TRBJ2-7	TRBV29-1	NA	many	TGCAGCGTTGGACAAGGTTTAGACAACGAGCAGTACTTC	CSVGQGLDNEQYF
TRBJ2-7	TRBV14	NA	NA	TGTGCCAGCAGCCAAGATTGGGGACAAACCTACGAGCAGTACTTC	CASSQDWGQTYEQYF
TRBJ2-7	TRBV11-2	NA	few	TGTGCCAGCAGCGGGATGGCGGGGGCTCCTTCCTACGAGCAGTACTTC	CASSGMAGAPSYEQYF
TRBJ2-7	TRBV15	NA	NA	TGTGCCACCAGCAGAGCCGGATTGGGCTACGAGCAGTACTTC	CATSRAGLGYEQYF
TRBJ1-2	TRBV6-1	NA	few	TGTGCCAGCAGTGAAACCCCGCGGGGCCCCTATGGCTACACCTTC	CASSETPRGPYGYTF
TRBJ1-1	TRBV7-9	NA	NA	TGTGCCAGCAGCTTAGAGACAGGAGACTTCGAAGCTTTCTTT	CASSLETGDFEAFF
TRBJ2-6	TRBV10-3	TRBD2	few	TGTGCCATCAGCCAGGGAGGGGTGGGAACCTCTGGGGCCAATGTCCTGACTTTC	CAISQGGVGTSGANVLTF
TRBJ2-1	TRBV29-1	TRBD1	NA	TGCAGCGTTGGTAGTCGGCAGGGGGTATCCTACAATGAGCAGTTCTTC	CSVGSRQGVSYNEQFF
TRBJ2-1	TRBV7-2	TRBD2	many	TGTGCCAGCAGCTATCTAGCGGGGCCCTACAATGAGCAGTTCTTC	CASSYLAGPYNEQFF
TRBJ2-1	TRBV7-9	TRBD1	few	TGTGCCAGCAGCTTAACAGGGGGAGTGTACAATGAGCAGTTCTTC	CASSLTGGVYNEQFF
TRBJ2-3	TRBV7-2	NA	many	TGTGCCAGCAGCTTAGATGGGGGCACAGATACGCAGTATTTT	CASSLDGGTDTQYF
TRBJ2-1	TRBV10-3	TRBD2	few	TGTGCCATCAATCCGAGCGGGGGGATCGAGGAGCAGTTCTTC	CAINPSGGIEEQFF
TRBJ1-5	TRBV6-2/TRBV6-3	NA	NA	TGTGCCAGCAGCTCCACCCGGGTTACTACATGGGGCAATCAGCCCCAGCATTTT	CASSSTRVTTWGNQPQHF
TRBJ1-2	TRBV10-3	NA	NA	TGTGCCATCAGTGAATCTGGTTCTACGCGGCCCTACACCTTC	CAISESGSTRPYTF
TRBJ1-1	TRBV5-1	NA	few	TGCGCCAGCAGCTTGGAGCCGGGAGGGTCGGAAGCTTTCTTT	CASSLEPGGSEAFF
TRBJ2-2	TRBV2	NA	few	TGTGCCAGCACCGGGACGAACACCGGGGAGCTGTTTTTT	CASTGTNTGELFF
TRBJ2-2	TRBV20-1	NA	few	TGCAGTGCTAGTGACGGCGGGGAGCTGTTTTTT	CSASDGGELFF
TRBJ2-1	TRBV20-1	TRBD2	NA	TGCAGTGCTTCTGGTCTAGCGGGGGAGAAGCAGTTCTTC	CSASGLAGEKQFF
TRBJ2-5	TRBV5-1	NA	NA	TGCGCCAGCAGCTTGGCCGGTAATAGCGGTGAGACCCAGTACTTC	CASSLAGNSGETQYF
TRBJ2-3	TRBV10-3	NA	NA	TGTGCCATCAGTGAGTCGAGGGACACAGGAGATACGCAGTATTTT	CAISESRDTGDTQYF
TRBJ2-7	TRBV18	NA	NA	TGTGCCAGCTCACCCCCGACAAACGAGCAGTACTTC	CASSPPTNEQYF
TRBJ1-5	TRBV4-2	NA	NA	TGTGCCAGCAGCCAAGGGGCCCAGCCCCAGCATTTT	CASSQGAQPQHF
TRBJ2-3	TRBV12-3/TRBV12-4	NA	few	TGTGCCAGCAGCCGGACAGCCTCCGGCGCAGATACGCAGTATTTT	CASSRTASGADTQYF
TRBJ2-2	TRBV12-3/TRBV12-4	NA	NA	TGTGCCAGCAGTTTCGAGATGAACACCGGGGAGCTGTTTTTT	CASSFEMNTGELFF
TRBJ2-2	TRBV6-1	NA	NA	TGTGCCAGCAGTGGTGCCGCCGGCGGGGAGCTGTTTTTT	CASSGAAGGELFF
TRBJ2-3	TRBV10-3	TRBD2	NA	TGTGCCATCCAAAGTAGCGGGACTAGCACAGATACGCAGTATTTT	CAIQSSGTSTDTQYF
TRBJ2-5	TRBV5-1	NA	NA	TGCGCCAGCAGCTTGGGCAGCTGGCCACAAGAGACCCAGTACTTC	CASSLGSWPQETQYF
TRBJ2-7	TRBV2	NA	NA	TGTGCCAGCAGTGCTAGCGAGGGCTACGAGCAGTACTTC	CASSASEGYEQYF
TRBJ1-2	TRBV12-3/TRBV12-4	NA	few	TGTGCCAGCAGACCTTCAGGGTCCATTGGCTACACCTTC	CASRPSGSIGYTF
TRBJ1-5	TRBV20-1	NA	NA	TGCAGTGCTAGAGATACAGGACAGCCCCAGCATTTT	CSARDTGQPQHF
TRBJ2-1	TRBV5-1	TRBD1	NA	TGCGCCAGCAGCCCCAGGACAGGGGGCGTGGGCAATGAGCAGTTCTTC	CASSPRTGGVGNEQFF
TRBJ2-1	TRBV27	TRBD2	NA	TGTGCCAGCAGGGCGGTAGCGGGGTCCGCGGGGAATGAGCAGTTCTTC	CASRAVAGSAGNEQFF
TRBJ2-7	TRBV3-1	TRBD2	few	TGTGCCAGCAGCCAAGTACTAGCGGCGTACTCCTACGAGCAGTACTTC	CASSQVLAAYSYEQYF
TRBJ2-2	TRBV4-1	NA	few	TGCGCCAGCAGCCCTCGACACAACACCGGGGAGCTGTTTTTT	CASSPRHNTGELFF
TRBJ1-6	TRBV7-9	NA	NA	TGTGCCAGCAGTGTGGCCGGGCTTAATTCACCCCTCCACTTT	CASSVAGLNSPLHF
TRBJ2-7	TRBV20-1	TRBD1	few	TGCAGTGCTGGAGGACAGGGGAACTACGAGCAGTACTTC	CSAGGQGNYEQYF
TRBJ2-3	TRBV20-1	TRBD2	few	TGCAGTGCTAGAGGCCTAGCGGGAGGGACTCCCACAGATACGCAGTATTTT	CSARGLAGGTPTDTQYF
TRBJ1-1	TRBV7-9	TRBD1	NA	TGTGCCAGCAGCTCTGTGGGACAGGGGACTGAAGCTTTCTTT	CASSSVGQGTEAFF
TRBJ2-7	TRBV20-1	TRBD2	NA	TGCAGTGCTAGAGAACTAGCGGGGTACGAGCAGTACTTC	CSARELAGYEQYF
TRBJ2-1	TRBV20-1	NA	NA	TGCAGTGCTAGAGATCCTGTGGGATTTTACAATGAGCAGTTCTTC	CSARDPVGFYNEQFF
TRBJ2-1	TRBV4-3	NA	few	TGCGCCAGCAGCCAAGACCGGACAGCCTACAATGAGCAGTTCTTC	CASSQDRTAYNEQFF
TRBJ2-3	TRBV7-8	TRBD2	NA	TGTGCCAGCAGCTCATATAGCGGGAGCACAGATACGCAGTATTTT	CASSSYSGSTDTQYF
TRBJ2-3	TRBV20-1	NA	many	TGCAGTGCTAGAGAGACAGGCCGCACAGATACGCAGTATTTT	CSARETGRTDTQYF
TRBJ1-3	TRBV4-3	NA	few	TGCGCCAGCAGCCAATCCGAACCCCGACAGTCGTCCTCTGGAAACACCATATATTTT	CASSQSEPRQSSSGNTIYF
TRBJ2-3	TRBV10-3	TRBD2	NA	TGTGCCATCAGTGAGTCGACGCGGACTAGCGGGAGGTGGGATACGCAGTATTTT	CAISESTRTSGRWDTQYF
TRBJ2-1	TRBV15	TRBD2	NA	TGTGCCACCAGCAGGCGACTAGCGGGAGGCCTATTCCGCTCCTACAATGAGCAGTTCTTC	CATSRRLAGGLFRSYNEQFF
TRBJ1-5	TRBV5-1	NA	many	TGCGCCAGCAGCTTGGGAGGGGATAGCAATCAGCCCCAGCATTTT	CASSLGGDSNQPQHF
TRBJ1-2	TRBV4-2	TRBD1	few	TGTGCCAGCAGCCAAGACGACAGGGACTATGGCTACACCTTC	CASSQDDRDYGYTF
TRBJ1-6	TRBV7-9	TRBD1	NA	TGTGCCAGCAGCTCATGGACAGGGAACGGGTCACCCCTCCACTTT	CASSSWTGNGSPLHF
TRBJ1-2	TRBV6-1	NA	few	TGTGCCAGCAGTGAATGGAACGGATATGGCTACACCTTC	CASSEWNGYGYTF
TRBJ2-6	TRBV3-1	NA	NA	TGTGCCAGCAGCCAAGCTCACAGGGGGGCCAACGTCCTGACTTTC	CASSQAHRGANVLTF
TRBJ1-6	TRBV5-5	NA	few	TGTGCCAGCAGCAACCGGGAATATGATTCACCCCTCCACTTT	CASSNREYDSPLHF
TRBJ2-3	TRBV7-2	NA	NA	TGTGCCAGCAGCTTAGCGAGTGCCGTGGATACGCAGTATTTT	CASSLASAVDTQYF
TRBJ2-5	TRBV14	TRBD1	NA	TGTGCCAGCAGCCCAAGGGACAGCCGAAAAGAGACCCAGTACTTC	CASSPRDSRKETQYF